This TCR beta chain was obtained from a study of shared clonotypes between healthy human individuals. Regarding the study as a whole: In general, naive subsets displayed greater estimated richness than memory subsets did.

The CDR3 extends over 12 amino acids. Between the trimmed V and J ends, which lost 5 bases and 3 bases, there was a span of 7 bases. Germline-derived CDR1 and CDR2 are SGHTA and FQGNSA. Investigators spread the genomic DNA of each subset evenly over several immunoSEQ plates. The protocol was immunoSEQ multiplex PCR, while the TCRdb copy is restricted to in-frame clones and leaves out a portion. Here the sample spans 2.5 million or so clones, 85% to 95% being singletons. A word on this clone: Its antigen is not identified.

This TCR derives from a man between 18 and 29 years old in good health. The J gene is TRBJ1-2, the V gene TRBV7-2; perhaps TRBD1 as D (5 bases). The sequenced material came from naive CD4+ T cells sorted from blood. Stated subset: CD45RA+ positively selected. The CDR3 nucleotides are TGTGCCAGCAGCCAGGGTGACTATGGCTACACCTTC. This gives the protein CASSQGDYGYTF.